Reported below is one T cell receptor (beta chain). Its antigen remains unknown. This record comes from a study of graft-versus-host responses after intestinal transplantation. At the level of the study: All recipients were given anti-thymocyte globulin induction, and tacrolimus and steroids were then administered for approximately 3 years. Study-wide findings and caveats: The study associated peak circulating GvH clone levels with early post-transplant HvG declines.

The data were produced by immunoSEQ multiplex PCR, yet TCRdb's version contains in-frame clones alone and is incomplete. The sample holds 20,000 to 25,000 clones, over 80% seen once. Germline CDR1 and CDR2: MNHEY and SVGAGI. The CDR3 is 16 residues long. V was trimmed by 2 bases and J by 8 bases, leaving 21 bases between them. This receptor was identified in a human patient who received an intestinal transplant, so some T cells may come from the graft donor. This chain links TRBV6-5 with TRBJ1-2; D may be TRBD1 (5 bases). This specimen consisted of PBMCs, obtained 262 days after intestinal transplant. CDR3 amino acids: CASSYEWGGGMGGYTF. The CDR3 region has the DNA TGTGCCAGCAGTTACGAGTGGGGGGGAGGGATGGGAGGCTACACCTTC.